This TCR beta chain was identified during a study of T cell responses to AZD1222 COVID-19 vaccine. Regarding this clone: Its antigen is currently unknown.

Trimming left V 5 bases short and J 0 bases short, with 17 bases between. This CDR3 spans 16 amino acids. Germline CDR1 MNHEY, CDR2 SMNVEV (reference sequence). Notes on the study in general: Donors, mostly white British, included more females; clonal diversity was possibly underestimated. Vaccine-associated CD4 TCRs spanned spike, dominant at 160-218 and 743-854. Increased Spike-specific TCR breadth and depth were observed after two AZD1222 doses. Nearly half of spike-specific TCRs reportedly target unmutated variant regions.

Repertoires were generated with immunoSEQ multiplex PCR, while TCRdb's copy carries only in-frame clones and drops some. The data show roughly 110,000 clones, roughly nine tenths seen once. The V and J genes are TRBV27 and TRBJ2-7; D gene unclear. The sequenced sample was peripheral blood, obtained 28 days after the second AZD1222 dose. The TCR sequence derives from an adult who received the AZD1222 COVID-19 vaccine. The CDR3 sequence is CASSPYLRVRSYEQYF. CDR3 DNA: TGTGCCAGCAGTCCGTATCTCCGGGTCCGCTCCTACGAGCAGTACTTC.